This T cell receptor beta chain comes out of a study of identical twins. This clonotype was found many times. All donors comprised healthy Caucasians. TCRdb used MiXCR to reprocess the 5' RACE reads, holding one entry per CDR3 protein. This sample has nearly 900,000 distinct CDR3 sequences, with approximately 13% found just once. Germline loops: CDR1 SGHTA, CDR2 FQGNSA. This CDR3 spans 14 amino acids. Trimming removed 4 bases from V and 4 bases from J; junction bases left unmatched: 2. This sample was also put to use in a study of yellow fever vaccine responses in identical twins.

This chain links TRBV7-2 with TRBJ1-5; 9 nucleotides line up with TRBD1. The sequence was collected from a woman between 18 and 29 years old in good health. Sequenced material: PBMCs. CDR3 sequence: CASSSGQGNQPQHF. DNA for the CDR3: TGTGCCAGCAGCTCGGGACAGGGTAATCAGCCCCAGCATTTT.